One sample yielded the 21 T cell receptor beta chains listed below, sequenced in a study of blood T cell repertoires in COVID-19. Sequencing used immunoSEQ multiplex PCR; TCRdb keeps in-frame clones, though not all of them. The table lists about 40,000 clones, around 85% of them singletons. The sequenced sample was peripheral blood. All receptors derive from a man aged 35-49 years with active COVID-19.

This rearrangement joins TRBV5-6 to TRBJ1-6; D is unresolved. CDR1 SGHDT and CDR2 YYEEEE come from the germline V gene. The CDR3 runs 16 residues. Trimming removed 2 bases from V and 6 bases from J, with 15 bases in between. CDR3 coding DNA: TGTGCCAGCAGCTTTGGTTCCCCCGGCGGTAATTCACCCCTCCACTTT. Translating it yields CASSFGSPGGNSPLHF.

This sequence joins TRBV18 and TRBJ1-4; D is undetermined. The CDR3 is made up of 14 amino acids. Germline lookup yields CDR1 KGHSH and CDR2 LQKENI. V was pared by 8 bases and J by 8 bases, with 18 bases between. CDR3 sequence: CASTWSGEGEKLFF. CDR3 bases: TGTGCCAGCACCTGGTCGGGAGAAGGAGAAAAACTGTTTTTT.

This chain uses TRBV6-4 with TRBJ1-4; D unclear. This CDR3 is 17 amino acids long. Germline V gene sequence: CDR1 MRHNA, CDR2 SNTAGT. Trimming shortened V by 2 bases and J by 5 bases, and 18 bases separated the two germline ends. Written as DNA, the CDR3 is TGTGCCAGCAGTGACCGGTTCTGTAGAGGCCGAAATGAAAAACTGTTTTTT. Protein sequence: CASSDRFCRGRNEKLFF.

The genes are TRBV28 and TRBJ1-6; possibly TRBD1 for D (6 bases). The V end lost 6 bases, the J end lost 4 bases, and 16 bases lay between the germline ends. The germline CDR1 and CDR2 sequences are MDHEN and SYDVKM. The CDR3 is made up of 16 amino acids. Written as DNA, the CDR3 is TGTGCCAGCAGCGGGGCCAGGGGCTTTTATAATTCACCCCTCCACTTT. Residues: CASSGARGFYNSPLHF.

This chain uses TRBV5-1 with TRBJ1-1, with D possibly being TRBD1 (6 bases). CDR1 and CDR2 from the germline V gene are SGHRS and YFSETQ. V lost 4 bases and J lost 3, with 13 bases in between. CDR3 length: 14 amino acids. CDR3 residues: CASSITGQYTEAFF. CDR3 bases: TGCGCCAGCAGCATAACCGGACAGTACACTGAAGCTTTCTTT.

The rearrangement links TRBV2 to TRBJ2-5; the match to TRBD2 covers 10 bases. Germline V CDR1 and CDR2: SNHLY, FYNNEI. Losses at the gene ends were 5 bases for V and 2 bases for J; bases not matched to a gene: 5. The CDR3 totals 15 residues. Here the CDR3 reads CASSPLAGTQETQYF. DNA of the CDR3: TGTGCCAGCAGTCCACTAGCGGGGACGCAAGAGACCCAGTACTTC.

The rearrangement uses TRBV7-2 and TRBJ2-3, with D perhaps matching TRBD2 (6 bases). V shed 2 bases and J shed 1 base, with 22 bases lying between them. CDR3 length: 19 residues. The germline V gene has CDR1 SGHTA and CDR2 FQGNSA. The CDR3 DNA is TGTGCCAGCAGCTTAAGGCGGGGTTCCTTGAGGTATCGCACAGATACGCAGTATTTT. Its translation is CASSLRRGSLRYRTDTQYF.

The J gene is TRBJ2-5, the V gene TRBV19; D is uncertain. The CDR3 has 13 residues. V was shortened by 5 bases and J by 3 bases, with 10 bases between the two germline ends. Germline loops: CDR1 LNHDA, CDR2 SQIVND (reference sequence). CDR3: CASSPFVEETQYF. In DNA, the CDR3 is TGTGCCAGTAGTCCCTTCGTAGAAGAGACCCAGTACTTC.

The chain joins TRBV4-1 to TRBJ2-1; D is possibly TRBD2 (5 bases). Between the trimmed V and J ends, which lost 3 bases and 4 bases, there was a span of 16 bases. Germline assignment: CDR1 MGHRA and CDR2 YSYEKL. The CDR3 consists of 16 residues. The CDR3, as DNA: TGCGCCAGCAGCCACCGAATAAGGACTTCGTACAATGAGCAGTTCTTC. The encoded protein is CASSHRIRTSYNEQFF.

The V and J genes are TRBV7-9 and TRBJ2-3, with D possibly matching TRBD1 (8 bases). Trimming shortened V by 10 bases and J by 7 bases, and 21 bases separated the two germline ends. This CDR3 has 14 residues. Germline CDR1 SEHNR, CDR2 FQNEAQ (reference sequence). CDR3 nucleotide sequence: TGTGCCACCGAAAATACAGGGGGGGAGAATACGCAGTATTTT. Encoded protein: CATENTGGENTQYF. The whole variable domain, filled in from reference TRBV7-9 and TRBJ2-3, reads DTGVSQNPRHKITKRGQNVTFRCDPISEHNRLYWYRQTLGQGPEFLTYFQNEAQLEKSRLLSDRFSAERPKGSFSTLEIQRTEQGDSAMYLCATENTGGENTQYFGPGTRLTVL.

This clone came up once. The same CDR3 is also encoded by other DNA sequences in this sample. CDR3 sequence (DNA): TGTGCCAGCAGCCAGGACTTAAATCAGCCCCAGCATTTT. This translates into CASSQDLNQPQHF. This chain joins TRBV3-1 (or the pseudogene TRBV3-2) and TRBJ1-5; D is undetermined. Germline loops: CDR1 LGHDT, CDR2 YNNKEL (reference sequence). This CDR3 is 13 amino acids long. Trimming left V 3 bases short and J 4 bases short, with 7 bases between.

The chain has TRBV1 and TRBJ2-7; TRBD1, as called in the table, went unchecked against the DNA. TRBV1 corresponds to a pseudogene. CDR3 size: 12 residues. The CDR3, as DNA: TGCACCAGCAGCCAAGATGAGACAGAAGAGTACTTC. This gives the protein CTSSQDETEEYF.

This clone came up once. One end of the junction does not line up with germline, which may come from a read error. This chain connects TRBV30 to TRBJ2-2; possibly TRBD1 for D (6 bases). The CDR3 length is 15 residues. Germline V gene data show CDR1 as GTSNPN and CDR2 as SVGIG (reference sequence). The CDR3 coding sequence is TGTGCCTGGAATCGGGCGAGGGGGAACCCCGGGGAGCTGTTTTTT. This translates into CAWNRARGNPGELFF. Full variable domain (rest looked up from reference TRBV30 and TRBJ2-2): SQTIHQWPATLVQPVGSPLSLECTVEGTSNPNLYWYRQAAGRGLQLLFYSVGIGQISSEVPQNLSASRPQDRQFILSSKKLLLSDSGFYLCAWNRARGNPGELFFGEGSRLTVL.

The CDR3 loop reads CASSGDTDTQYF. The CDR3 DNA is TGTGCCAGCTCAGGGGACACAGATACGCAGTATTTT. The rearrangement joins TRBV2 to TRBJ2-3; D possibly corresponds to TRBD1 (6 bases). The germline CDR1 and CDR2 sequences are SNHLY and FYNNEI. V lost 8 bases and J 2 bases, leaving 8 bases between the germline ends. The CDR3 length is 12 residues.

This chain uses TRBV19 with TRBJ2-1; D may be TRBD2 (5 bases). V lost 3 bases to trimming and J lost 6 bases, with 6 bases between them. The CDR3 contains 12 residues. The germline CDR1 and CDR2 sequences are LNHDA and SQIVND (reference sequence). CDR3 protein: CASSIEGNEQFF. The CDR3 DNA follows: TGTGCCAGTAGTATCGAGGGCAATGAGCAGTTCTTC.

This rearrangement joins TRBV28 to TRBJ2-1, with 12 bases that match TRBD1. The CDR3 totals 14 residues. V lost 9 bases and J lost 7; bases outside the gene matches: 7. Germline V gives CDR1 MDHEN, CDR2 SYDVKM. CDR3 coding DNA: TGTGCCAGTCTCCGGGACAGGGGGCTAAATGAGCAGTTCTTC. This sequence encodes CASLRDRGLNEQFF.

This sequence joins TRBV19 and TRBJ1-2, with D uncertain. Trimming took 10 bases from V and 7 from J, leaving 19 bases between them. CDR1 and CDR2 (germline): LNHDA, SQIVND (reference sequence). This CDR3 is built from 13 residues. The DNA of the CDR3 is TGTGCCACCAGATTTTTAAGGAGAGGTGGCTACACCTTC. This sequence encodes CATRFLRRGGYTF.

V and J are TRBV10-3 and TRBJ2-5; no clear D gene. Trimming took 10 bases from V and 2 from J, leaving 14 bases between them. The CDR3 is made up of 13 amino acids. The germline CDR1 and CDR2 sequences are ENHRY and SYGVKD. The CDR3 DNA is TGTGCCACCAGCTTACTTCCTCAAGAGACCCAGTACTTC. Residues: CATSLLPQETQYF.

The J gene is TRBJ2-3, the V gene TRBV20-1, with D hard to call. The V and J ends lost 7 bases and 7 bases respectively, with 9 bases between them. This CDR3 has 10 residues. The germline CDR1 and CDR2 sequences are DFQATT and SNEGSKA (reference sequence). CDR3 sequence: CSVTSNTQYF. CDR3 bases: TGCAGTGTAACCTCTAATACGCAGTATTTT.

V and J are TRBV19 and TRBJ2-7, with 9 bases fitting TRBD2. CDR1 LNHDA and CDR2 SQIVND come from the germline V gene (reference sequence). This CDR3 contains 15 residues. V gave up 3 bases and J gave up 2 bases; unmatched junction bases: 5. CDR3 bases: TGTGCCAGTAGTATCAGGCCTAGCGGGGCCTACGAGCAGTACTTC. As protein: CASSIRPSGAYEQYF.

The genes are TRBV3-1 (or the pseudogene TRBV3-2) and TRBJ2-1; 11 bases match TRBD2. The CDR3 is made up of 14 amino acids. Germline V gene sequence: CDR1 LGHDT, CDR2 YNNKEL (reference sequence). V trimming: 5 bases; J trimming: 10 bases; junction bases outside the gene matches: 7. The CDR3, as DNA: TGTGCCAGCAGCAGTAGCGGGGGGGAAAGGGAGCAGTTCTTC. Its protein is CASSSSGGEREQFF.